Reported below is one T cell receptor (beta chain). CDR1 and CDR2 from the germline V gene are SGHDN and FVKESK. The CDR3 runs to 15 residues. V was trimmed by 0 bases and J by 0 bases, leaving 9 bases between them. The sample comes from a study of blood T cell repertoires in COVID-19. Profiling relied on immunoSEQ multiplex PCR, and the TCRdb table lists in-frame clones only, not all of them. Of a few hundred thousand clones in the sample, 70% to 90% are singletons; the top ten hold about 1.6%. This TCR came from a man aged 40-50 years who had recovered from COVID-19. Material for sequencing was PBMCs or T cells enriched from blood (not recorded which). The V and J genes are TRBV14 and TRBJ2-7; D uncertain. The CDR3 DNA is TGTGCCAGCAGCCAAGAAGCGATTAGCTCCTACGAGCAGTACTTC. It yields the protein CASSQEAISSYEQYF.